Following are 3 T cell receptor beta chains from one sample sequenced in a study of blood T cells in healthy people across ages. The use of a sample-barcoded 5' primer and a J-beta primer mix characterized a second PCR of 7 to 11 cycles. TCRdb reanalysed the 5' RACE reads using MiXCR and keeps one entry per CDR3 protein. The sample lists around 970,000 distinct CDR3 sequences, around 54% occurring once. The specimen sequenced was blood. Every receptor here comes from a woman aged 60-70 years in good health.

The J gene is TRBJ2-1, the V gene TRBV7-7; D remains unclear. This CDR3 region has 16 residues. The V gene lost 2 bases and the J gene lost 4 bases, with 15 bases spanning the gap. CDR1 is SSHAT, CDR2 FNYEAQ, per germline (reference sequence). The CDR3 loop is CASSLRSDRPYNEQFF. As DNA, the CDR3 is TGTGCCAGCAGCTTAAGGTCCGATCGACCATACAATGAGCAGTTCTTC.

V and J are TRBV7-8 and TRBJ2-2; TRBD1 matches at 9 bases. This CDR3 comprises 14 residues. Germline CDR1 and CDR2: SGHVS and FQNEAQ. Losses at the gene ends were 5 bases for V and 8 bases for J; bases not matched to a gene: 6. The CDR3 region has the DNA TGTGCCAGCAGCCCGCACAGGGGGCTTGGGGAGCTGTTTTTT. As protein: CASSPHRGLGELFF.

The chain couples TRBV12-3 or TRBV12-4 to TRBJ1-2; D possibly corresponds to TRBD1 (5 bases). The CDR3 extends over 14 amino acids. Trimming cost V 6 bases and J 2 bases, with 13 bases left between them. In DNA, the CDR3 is TGTGCCAGCAGCGGCGGGGGATGGAACTATGGCTACACCTTC. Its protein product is CASSGGGWNYGYTF.